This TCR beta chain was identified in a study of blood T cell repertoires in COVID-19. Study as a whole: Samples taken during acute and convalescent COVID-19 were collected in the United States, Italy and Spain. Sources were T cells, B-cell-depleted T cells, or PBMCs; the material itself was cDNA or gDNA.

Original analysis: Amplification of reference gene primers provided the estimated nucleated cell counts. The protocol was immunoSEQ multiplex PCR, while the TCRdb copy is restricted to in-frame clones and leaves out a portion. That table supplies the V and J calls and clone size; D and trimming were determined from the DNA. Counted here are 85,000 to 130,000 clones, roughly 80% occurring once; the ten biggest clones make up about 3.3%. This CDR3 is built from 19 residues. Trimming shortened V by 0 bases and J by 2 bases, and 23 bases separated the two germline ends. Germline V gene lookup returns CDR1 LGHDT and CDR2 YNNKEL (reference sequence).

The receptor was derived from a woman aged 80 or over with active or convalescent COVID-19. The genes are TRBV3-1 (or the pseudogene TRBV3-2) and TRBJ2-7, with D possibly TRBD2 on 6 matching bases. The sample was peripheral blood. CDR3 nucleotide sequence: TGTGCCAGCAGCCAAGATGGTGTAGGAGGGCACGGCCGGCCCTACGAGCAGTACTTC. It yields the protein CASSQDGVGGHGRPYEQYF.